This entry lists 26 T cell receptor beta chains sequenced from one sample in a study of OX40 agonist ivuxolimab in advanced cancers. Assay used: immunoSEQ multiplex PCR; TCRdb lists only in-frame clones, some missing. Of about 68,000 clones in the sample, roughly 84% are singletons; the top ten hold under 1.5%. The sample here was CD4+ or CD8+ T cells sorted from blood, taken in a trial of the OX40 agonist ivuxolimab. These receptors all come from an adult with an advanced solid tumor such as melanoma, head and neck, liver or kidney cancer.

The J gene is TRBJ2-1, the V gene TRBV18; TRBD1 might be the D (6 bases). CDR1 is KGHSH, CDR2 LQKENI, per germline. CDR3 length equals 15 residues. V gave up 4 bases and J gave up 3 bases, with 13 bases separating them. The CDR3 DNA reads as TGTGCCAGCTCACTAGAAACAGGGATCTACAATGAGCAGTTCTTC. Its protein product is CASSLETGIYNEQFF.

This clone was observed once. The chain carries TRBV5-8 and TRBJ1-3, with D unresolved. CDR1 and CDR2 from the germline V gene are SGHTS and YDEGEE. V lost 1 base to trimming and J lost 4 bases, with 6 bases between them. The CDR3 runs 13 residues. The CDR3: CASSLTVGNTIYF. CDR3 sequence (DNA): TGTGCCAGCAGCTTGACAGTAGGAAACACCATATATTTT.

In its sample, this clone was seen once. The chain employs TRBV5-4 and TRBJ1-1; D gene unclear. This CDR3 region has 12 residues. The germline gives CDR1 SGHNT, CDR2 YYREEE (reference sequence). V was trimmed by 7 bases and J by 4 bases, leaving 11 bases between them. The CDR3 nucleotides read TGTGCCAGCGGGATTTTGGGCACTGAAGCTTTCTTT. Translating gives CASGILGTEAFF. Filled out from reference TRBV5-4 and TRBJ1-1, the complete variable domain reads ETGVTQSPTHLIKTRGQQVTLRCSSQSGHNTVSWYQQALGQGPQFIFQYYREEENGRGNFPPRFSGLQFPNYSSELNVNALELDDSALYLCASGILGTEAFFGQGTRLTVV.

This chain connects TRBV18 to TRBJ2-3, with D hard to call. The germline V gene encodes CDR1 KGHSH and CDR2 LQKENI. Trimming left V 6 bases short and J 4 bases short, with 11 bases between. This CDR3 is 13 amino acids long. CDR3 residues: CASSPTRADTQYF. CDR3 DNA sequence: TGTGCCAGCTCGCCGACCCGGGCAGATACGCAGTATTTT.

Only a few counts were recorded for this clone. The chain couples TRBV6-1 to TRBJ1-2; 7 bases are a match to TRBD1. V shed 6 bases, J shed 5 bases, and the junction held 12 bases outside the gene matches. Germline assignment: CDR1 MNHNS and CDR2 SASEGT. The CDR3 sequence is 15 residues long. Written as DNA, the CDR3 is TGTGCCAGCAGCAAAAGGGGACAGCAGCTATATGGCTACACCTTC. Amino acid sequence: CASSKRGQQLYGYTF.

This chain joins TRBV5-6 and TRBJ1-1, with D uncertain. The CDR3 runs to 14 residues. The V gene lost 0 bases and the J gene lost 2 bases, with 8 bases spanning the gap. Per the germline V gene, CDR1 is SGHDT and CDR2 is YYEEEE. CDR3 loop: CASSLGVHNTEAFF. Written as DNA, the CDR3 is TGTGCCAGCAGCTTGGGCGTCCACAACACTGAAGCTTTCTTT.

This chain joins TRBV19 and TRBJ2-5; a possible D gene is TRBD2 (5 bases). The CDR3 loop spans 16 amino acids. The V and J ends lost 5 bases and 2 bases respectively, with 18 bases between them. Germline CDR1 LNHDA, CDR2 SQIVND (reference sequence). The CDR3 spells CASSPRLAFLQETQYF. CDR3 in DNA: TGTGCCAGTAGTCCGCGATTAGCGTTTTTACAAGAGACCCAGTACTTC.

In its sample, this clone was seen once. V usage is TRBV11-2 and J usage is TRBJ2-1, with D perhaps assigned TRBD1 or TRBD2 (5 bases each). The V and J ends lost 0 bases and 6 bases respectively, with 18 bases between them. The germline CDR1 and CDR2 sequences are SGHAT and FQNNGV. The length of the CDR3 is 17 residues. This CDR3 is CASSLDRGRAGFNEQFF. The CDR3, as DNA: TGTGCCAGCAGCTTAGATCGGGGCAGGGCCGGTTTCAATGAGCAGTTCTTC.

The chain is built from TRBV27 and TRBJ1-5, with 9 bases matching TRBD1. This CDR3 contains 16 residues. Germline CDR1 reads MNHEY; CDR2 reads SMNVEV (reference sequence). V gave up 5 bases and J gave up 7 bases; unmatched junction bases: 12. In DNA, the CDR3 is TGTGCCAGCAGTGGCACAGGGGGCGGGAATCTCCAGCCCCAGCATTTT. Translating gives CASSGTGGGNLQPQHF.

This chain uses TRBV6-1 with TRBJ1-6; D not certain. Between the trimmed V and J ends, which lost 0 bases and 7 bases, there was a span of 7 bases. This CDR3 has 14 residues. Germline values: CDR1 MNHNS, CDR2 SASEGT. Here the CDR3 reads CASSEAVPNSPLHF. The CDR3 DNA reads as TGTGCCAGCAGTGAAGCCGTGCCAAATTCACCCCTCCACTTT.

The CDR3 coding sequence is TGTGCCAGTAGTGTGCAGTGGGGCAATCAGCCCCAGCATTTT. Translated: CASSVQWGNQPQHF. The chain joins TRBV19 to TRBJ1-5, with D uncertain. Germline V gene lookup returns CDR1 LNHDA and CDR2 SQIVND (reference sequence). The CDR3 consists of 14 residues. V was pared by 5 bases and J by 2 bases, with 10 bases between.

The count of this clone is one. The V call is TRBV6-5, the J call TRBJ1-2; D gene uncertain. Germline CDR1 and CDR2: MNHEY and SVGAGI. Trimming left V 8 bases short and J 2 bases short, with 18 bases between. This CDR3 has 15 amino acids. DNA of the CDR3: TGTGCCAGCGCACGGTATACGGGTGGCAACTATGGCTACACCTTC. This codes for CASARYTGGNYGYTF.

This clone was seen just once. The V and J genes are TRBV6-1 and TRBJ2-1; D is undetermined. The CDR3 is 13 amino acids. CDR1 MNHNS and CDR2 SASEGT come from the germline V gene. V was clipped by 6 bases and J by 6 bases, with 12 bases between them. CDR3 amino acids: CASSAGPLNEQFF. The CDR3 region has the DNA TGTGCCAGCAGCGCCGGGCCCCTCAATGAGCAGTTCTTC.

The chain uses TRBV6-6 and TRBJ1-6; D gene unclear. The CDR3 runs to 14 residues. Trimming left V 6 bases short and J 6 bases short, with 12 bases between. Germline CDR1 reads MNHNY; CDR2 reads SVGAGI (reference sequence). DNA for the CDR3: TGTGCCAGCAGCTTCGGGATATTTAATTCACCCCTCCACTTT. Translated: CASSFGIFNSPLHF.

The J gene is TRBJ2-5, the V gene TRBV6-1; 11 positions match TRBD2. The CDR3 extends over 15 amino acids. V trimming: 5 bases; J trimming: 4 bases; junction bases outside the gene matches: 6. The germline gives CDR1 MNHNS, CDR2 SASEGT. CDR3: CASSLGLADRETQYF. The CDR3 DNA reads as TGTGCCAGCAGTCTGGGACTAGCGGACCGAGAGACCCAGTACTTC.

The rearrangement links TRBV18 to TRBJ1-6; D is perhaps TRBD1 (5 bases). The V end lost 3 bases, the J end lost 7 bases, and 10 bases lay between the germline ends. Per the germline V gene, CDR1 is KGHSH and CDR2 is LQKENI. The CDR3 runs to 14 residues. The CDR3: CASSPDIGNSPLHF. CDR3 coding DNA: TGTGCCAGCTCACCGGACATTGGGAATTCACCCCTCCACTTT. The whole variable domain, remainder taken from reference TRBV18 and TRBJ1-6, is NAGVMQNPRHLVRRRGQEARLRCSPMKGHSHVYWYRQLPEEGLKFMVYLQKENIIDESGMPKERFSAEFPKEGPSILRIQQVVRGDSAAYFCASSPDIGNSPLHFGNGTRLTVT.

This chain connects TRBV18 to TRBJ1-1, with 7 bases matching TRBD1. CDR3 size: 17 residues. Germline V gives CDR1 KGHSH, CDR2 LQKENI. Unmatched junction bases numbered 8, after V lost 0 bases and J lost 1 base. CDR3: CASSPPGGGGGNTEAFF. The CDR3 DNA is TGTGCCAGCTCACCACCCGGAGGGGGCGGCGGGAACACTGAAGCTTTCTTT.

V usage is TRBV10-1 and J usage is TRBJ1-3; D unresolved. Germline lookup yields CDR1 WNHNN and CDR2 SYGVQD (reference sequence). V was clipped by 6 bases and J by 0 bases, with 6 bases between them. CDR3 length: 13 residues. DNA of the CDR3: TGCGCCAGCAGGGGAAACTCTGGAAACACCATATATTTT. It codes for CASRGNSGNTIYF.

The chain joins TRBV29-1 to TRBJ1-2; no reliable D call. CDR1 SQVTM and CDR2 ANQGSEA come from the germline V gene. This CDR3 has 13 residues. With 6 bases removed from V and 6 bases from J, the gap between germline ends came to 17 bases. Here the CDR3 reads CSVFFTGLDGYTF. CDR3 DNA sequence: TGCAGCGTCTTCTTTACGGGCCTTGATGGCTACACCTTC.

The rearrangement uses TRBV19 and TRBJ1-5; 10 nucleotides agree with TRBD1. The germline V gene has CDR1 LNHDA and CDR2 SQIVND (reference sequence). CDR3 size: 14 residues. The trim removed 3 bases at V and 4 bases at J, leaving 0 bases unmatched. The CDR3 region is CASSMGQGNQPQHF. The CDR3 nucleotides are TGTGCCAGTAGTATGGGACAGGGGAATCAGCCCCAGCATTTT. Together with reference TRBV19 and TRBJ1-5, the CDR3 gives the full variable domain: DGGITQSPKYLFRKEGQNVTLSCEQNLNHDAMYWYRQDPGQGLRLIYYSQIVNDFQKGDIAEGYSVSREKKESFPLTVTSAQKNPTAFYLCASSMGQGNQPQHFGDGTRLSIL.

For the CDR3, the DNA is TGTGCCAGCAGCCCCCCCCCAGCGAGAGCGGAGACCCAGTACTTC. This codes for CASSPPPARAETQYF. The V call is TRBV7-6, the J call TRBJ2-5; D uncertain. The V gene lost 5 bases and the J gene lost 5 bases, with 18 bases spanning the gap. CDR1 SGHVS and CDR2 FNYEAQ come from the germline V gene. The CDR3 totals 15 residues.

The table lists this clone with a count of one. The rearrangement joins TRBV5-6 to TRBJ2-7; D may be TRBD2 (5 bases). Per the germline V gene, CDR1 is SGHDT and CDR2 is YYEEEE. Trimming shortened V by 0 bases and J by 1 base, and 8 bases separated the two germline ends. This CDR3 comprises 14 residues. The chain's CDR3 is CASSLGLLSYEQYF. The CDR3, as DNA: TGTGCCAGCAGCTTGGGACTACTTTCCTACGAGCAGTACTTC.

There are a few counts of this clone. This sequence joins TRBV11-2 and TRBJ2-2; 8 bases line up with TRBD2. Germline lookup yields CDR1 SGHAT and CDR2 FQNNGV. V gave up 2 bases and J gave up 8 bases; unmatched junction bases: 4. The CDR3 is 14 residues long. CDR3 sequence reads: CASSLSGGRGELFF. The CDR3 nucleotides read TGTGCCAGCAGCTTAAGCGGGGGCCGGGGGGAGCTGTTTTTT.

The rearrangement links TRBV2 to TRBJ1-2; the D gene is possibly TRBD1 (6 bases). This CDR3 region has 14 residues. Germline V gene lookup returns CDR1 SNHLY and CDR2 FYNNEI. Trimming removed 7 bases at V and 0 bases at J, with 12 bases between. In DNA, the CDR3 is TGTGCCAGCATACCGGACAGCCCTAACTATGGCTACACCTTC. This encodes CASIPDSPNYGYTF.

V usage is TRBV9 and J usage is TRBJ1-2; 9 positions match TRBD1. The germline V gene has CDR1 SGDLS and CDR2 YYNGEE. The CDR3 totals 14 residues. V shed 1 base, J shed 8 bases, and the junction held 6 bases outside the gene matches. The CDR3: CASSVTGGSWGYTF. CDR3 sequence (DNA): TGTGCCAGCAGCGTAACAGGGGGCTCTTGGGGCTACACCTTC.

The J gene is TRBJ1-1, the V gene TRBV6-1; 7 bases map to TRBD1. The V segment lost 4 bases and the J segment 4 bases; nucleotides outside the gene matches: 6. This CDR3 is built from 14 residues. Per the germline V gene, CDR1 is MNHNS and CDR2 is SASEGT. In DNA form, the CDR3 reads TGTGCCAGCAGTGTACAGGGGCCGGCCACTGAAGCTTTCTTT. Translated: CASSVQGPATEAFF.